This record looks at one T cell receptor (beta chain) sequence and its context. The sample is drawn from a study of T cells after yellow fever vaccination. TCRdb redid the calling of the 5' RACE reads with MiXCR, one entry per CDR3 protein. Of 450,000 to 550,000 distinct CDR3 sequences in the sample, around 21% are singletons; the top ten hold around an eighth. The CDR3 loop spans 18 amino acids. V gave up 0 bases and J gave up 0 bases, with 17 bases separating them. Germline CDR1 and CDR2: LNHNV and YYDKDF (reference sequence). The source is a man aged 25-45 years who received the YFV17D yellow fever vaccine. The sequences come from PBMCs, collected 15 days after the yellow fever booster vaccination. The V and J genes are TRBV15 and TRBJ2-5; D remains ambiguous. As DNA, the CDR3 is TGTGCCACCAGCAGAGATGTACCGACGGCCGAGTACCAAGAGACCCAGTACTTC. This codes for CATSRDVPTAEYQETQYF.